The subject of this entry is one TCR beta chain. Its antigen is unknown. CDR1 and CDR2 from the germline V gene are SGHTA and FQGNSA. With V trimmed by 4 bases and J by 5 bases, 7 bases remained unmatched. The CDR3 has 14 residues. The sample belongs to a study of cytomegalovirus exposure and HLA in healthy donors. Whole-study results and caveats: Later analysis suggested links between common viral pathogens and several top significant clusters.

Both 60 Vbeta primers and 13 Jbeta primers went into the PCR. The table came from immunoSEQ multiplex PCR; TCRdb's copy has only in-frame clones and leaves some out. This sample has roughly 180,000 clones, with 79% found just once. Material: PBMCs. The clonotype comes from a girl aged 10-17 years in good health and CMV-seropositive. The chain uses TRBV7-2 and TRBJ1-2; 7 bases agree with TRBD1. CDR3 bases: TGTGCCAGCAGCTCTCAGGGGGGATCTTATGGCTACACCTTC. It yields the protein CASSSQGGSYGYTF.